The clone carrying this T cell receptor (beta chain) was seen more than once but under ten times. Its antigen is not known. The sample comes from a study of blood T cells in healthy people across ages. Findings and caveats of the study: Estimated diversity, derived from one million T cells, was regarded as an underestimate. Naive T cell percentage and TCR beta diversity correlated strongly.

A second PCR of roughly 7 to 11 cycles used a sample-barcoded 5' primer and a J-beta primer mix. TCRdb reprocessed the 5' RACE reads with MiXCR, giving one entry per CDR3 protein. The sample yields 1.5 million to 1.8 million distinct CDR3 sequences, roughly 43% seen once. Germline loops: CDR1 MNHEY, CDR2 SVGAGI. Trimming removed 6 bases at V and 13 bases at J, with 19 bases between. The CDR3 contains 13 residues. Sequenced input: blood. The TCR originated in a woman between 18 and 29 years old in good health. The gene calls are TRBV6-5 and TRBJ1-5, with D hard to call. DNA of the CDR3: TGTGCCAGCAGCATGGACGCCGAATGGCCTCAGCATTTT. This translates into CASSMDAEWPQHF.